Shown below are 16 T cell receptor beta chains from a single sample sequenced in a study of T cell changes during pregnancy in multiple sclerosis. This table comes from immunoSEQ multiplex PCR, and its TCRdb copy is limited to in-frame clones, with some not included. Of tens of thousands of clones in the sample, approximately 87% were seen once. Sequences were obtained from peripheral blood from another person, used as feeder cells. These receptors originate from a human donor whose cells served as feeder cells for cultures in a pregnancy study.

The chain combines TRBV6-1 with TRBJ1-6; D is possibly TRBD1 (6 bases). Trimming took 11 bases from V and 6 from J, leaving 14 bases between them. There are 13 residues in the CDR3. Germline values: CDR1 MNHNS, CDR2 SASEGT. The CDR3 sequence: CALGGAANSPLHF. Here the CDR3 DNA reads TGTGCCCTCGGGGGGGCGGCTAATTCACCCCTCCACTTT.

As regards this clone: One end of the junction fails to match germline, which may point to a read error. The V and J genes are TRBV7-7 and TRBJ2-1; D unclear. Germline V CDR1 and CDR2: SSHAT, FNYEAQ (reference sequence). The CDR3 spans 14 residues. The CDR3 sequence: CASSPSPPSSEQFF. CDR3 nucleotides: TGTGCTAGCAGCCCCTCCCCCCCGTCCAGTGAGCAGTTCTTC.

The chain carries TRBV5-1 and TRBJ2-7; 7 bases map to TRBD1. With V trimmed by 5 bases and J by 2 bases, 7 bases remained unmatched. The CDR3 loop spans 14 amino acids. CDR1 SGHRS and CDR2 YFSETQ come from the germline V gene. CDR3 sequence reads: CASRPGTDPYEQYF. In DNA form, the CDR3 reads TGCGCCAGCAGGCCCGGGACAGACCCCTACGAGCAGTACTTC.

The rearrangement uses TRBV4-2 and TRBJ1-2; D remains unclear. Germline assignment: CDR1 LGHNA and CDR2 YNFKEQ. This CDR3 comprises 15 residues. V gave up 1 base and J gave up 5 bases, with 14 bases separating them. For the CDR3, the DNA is TGTGCCAGCAGCCAAGCCGTGGATGAGCGATATGGCTACACCTTC. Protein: CASSQAVDERYGYTF.

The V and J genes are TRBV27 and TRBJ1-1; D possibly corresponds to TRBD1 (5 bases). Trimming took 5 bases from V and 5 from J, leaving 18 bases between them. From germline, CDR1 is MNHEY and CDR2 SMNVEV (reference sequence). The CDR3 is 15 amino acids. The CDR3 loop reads CASSMRGYGETEAFF. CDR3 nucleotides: TGTGCCAGCAGTATGAGGGGCTACGGGGAGACTGAAGCTTTCTTT.

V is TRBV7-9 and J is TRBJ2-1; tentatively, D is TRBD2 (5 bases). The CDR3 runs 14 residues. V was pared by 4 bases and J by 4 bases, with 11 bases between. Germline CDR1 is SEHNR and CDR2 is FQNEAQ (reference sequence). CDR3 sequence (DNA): TGTGCCAGCAGCTCCCACGGGGTATACAATGAGCAGTTCTTC. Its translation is CASSSHGVYNEQFF.

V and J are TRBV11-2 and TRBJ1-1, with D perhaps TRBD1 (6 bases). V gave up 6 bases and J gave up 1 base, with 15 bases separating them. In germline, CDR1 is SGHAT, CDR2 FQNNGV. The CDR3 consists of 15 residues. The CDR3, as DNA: TGTGCCAGCAGTGTAGCGGACAGAAAGAACACTGAAGCTTTCTTT. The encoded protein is CASSVADRKNTEAFF.

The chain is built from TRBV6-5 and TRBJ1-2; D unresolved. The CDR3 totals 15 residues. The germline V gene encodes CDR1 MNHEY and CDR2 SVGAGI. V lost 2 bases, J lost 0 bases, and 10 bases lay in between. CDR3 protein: CASSYDWLSNYGYTF. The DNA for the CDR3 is TGTGCCAGCAGTTACGATTGGCTTTCTAACTATGGCTACACCTTC.

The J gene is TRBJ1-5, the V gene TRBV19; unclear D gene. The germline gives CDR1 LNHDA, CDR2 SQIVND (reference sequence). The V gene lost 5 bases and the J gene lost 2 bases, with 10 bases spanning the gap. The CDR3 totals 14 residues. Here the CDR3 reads CASSLGYGNQPQHF. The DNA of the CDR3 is TGTGCCAGTAGTTTAGGGTATGGCAATCAGCCCCAGCATTTT.

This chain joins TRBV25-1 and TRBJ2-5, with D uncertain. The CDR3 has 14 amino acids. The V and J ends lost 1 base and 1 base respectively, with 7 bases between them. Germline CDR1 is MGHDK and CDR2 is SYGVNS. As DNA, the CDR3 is TGTGCCAGCAGTGAATCTGGGTCCCAAGAGACCCAGTACTTC. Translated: CASSESGSQETQYF.

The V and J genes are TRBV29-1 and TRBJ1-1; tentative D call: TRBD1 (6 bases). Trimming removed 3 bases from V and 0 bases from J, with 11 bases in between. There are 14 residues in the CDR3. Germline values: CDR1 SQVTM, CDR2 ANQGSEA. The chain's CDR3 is CSVEATGMNTEAFF. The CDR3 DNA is TGCAGCGTTGAGGCGACAGGTATGAACACTGAAGCTTTCTTT.

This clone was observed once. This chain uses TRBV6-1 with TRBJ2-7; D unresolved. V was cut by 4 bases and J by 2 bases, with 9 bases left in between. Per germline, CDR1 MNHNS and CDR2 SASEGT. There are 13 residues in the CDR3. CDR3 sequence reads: CASSAPLTYEQYF. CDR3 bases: TGTGCCAGCAGTGCGCCCCTGACCTACGAGCAGTACTTC.

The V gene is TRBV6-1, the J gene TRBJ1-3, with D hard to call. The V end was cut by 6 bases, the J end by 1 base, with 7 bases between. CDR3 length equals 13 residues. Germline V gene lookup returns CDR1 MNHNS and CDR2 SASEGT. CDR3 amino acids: CASSQVSGNTIYF. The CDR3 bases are TGTGCCAGCAGCCAAGTGTCTGGAAACACCATATATTTT.

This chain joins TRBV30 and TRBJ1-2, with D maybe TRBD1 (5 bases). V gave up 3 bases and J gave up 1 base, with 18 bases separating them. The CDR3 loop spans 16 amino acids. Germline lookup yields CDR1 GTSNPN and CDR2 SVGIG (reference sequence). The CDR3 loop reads CAWSGATKILNYGYTF. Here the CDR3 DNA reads TGTGCCTGGAGCGGGGCAACTAAGATTCTTAACTATGGCTACACCTTC.

In nucleotides, the CDR3 is TGTGCCACCCGAAAGACGCTTGAAAACTATGGCTACACCTTC. It translates to CATRKTLENYGYTF. The J gene is TRBJ1-2, the V gene TRBV6-5, with D hard to call. The CDR3 has 14 residues. The germline V and J ends were trimmed by 10 bases and 2 bases, with 17 bases remaining between them. Germline V lookup: CDR1 MNHEY, CDR2 SVGAGI.

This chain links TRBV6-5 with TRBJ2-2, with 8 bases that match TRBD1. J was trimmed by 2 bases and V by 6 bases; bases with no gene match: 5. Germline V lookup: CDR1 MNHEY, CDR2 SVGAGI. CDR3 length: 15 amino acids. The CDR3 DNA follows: TGTGCCAGCAGCCGACAGGGGCACAACACCGGGGAGCTGTTTTTT. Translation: CASSRQGHNTGELFF.